These T cell receptor beta chains were read from a single sample in a study of cytomegalovirus exposure and HLA in healthy donors. This table comes from immunoSEQ multiplex PCR, and its TCRdb copy is limited to in-frame clones, with some not included. The sample has approximately 120,000 clones, under 90% seen once; the top ten hold roughly 2.2%. Sequenced input: PBMCs. The receptors stem from a woman under 40 in good health and CMV-seronegative. Each CDR3 is given with its conserved first and last residue. The order of the fields is D gene, V gene, J gene, clone size, CDR3 protein, CDR3 DNA. The D gene is left open where the match is weak. Not every row has a clone size; where given, it reads once, few, many or a size class.

D gene: .; V gene: TRBV29-1; J gene: TRBJ2-7; clone size: .; CDR3 protein: CSVVRAYEQYF; CDR3 DNA: TGCAGCGTTGTCAGGGCCTACGAGCAGTACTTC
D gene: .; V gene: TRBV29-1; J gene: TRBJ2-5; clone size: few; CDR3 protein: CSVEEGAGVSETQYF; CDR3 DNA: TGCAGCGTTGAAGAAGGGGCAGGGGTCTCAGAGACCCAGTACTTC
D gene: TRBD2; V gene: TRBV27; J gene: TRBJ2-1; clone size: .; CDR3 protein: CASSLSAGGYNEQFF; CDR3 DNA: TGTGCCAGCAGTTTATCGGCGGGAGGCTACAATGAGCAGTTCTTC
D gene: TRBD2; V gene: TRBV6-8; J gene: TRBJ2-1; clone size: .; CDR3 protein: CASRAGASGRAYNRGEQFF; CDR3 DNA: TGTGCCAGCAGAGCTGGAGCTAGCGGGAGGGCCTATAATAGGGGTGAGCAGTTCTTC
D gene: TRBD2; V gene: TRBV4-1; J gene: TRBJ2-7; clone size: .; CDR3 protein: CASSQVAGERYF; CDR3 DNA: TGCGCCAGCAGCCAAGTAGCGGGAGAACGGTACTTC
D gene: .; V gene: TRBV10-2; J gene: TRBJ2-1; clone size: .; CDR3 protein: CASQFSGAGVLPGAYNEQFF; CDR3 DNA: TGCGCCAGCCAATTCTCGGGGGCGGGAGTACTCCCTGGGGCCTACAATGAGCAGTTCTTC
D gene: TRBD2; V gene: TRBV7-7; J gene: TRBJ2-5; clone size: .; CDR3 protein: CASSPGGGETQYF; CDR3 DNA: TGTGCTAGCAGCCCGGGGGGGGGAGAGACCCAGTACTTC
D gene: TRBD1; V gene: TRBV7-9; J gene: TRBJ2-7; clone size: .; CDR3 protein: CASSKGGTGDMYEQYF; CDR3 DNA: TGTGCCAGCAGCAAGGGCGGGACAGGGGATATGTACGAGCAGTACTTC
D gene: .; V gene: TRBV15; J gene: TRBJ1-1; clone size: .; CDR3 protein: CATSAQPTLNTEAFF; CDR3 DNA: TGTGCCACCAGCGCTCAACCTACACTAAACACTGAAGCTTTCTTT
D gene: .; V gene: TRBV18; J gene: TRBJ1-4; clone size: .; CDR3 protein: CASSPGEKLFF; CDR3 DNA: TGTGCCAGCTCACCCGGGGAGAAACTGTTTTTT
D gene: TRBD1; V gene: TRBV4-3; J gene: TRBJ2-2; clone size: .; CDR3 protein: CASSQADRGAGELFF; CDR3 DNA: TGCGCCAGCAGCCAGGCCGACAGGGGCGCGGGGGAGCTGTTTTTT
D gene: TRBD2; V gene: TRBV7-2; J gene: TRBJ2-7; clone size: .; CDR3 protein: CASSLVVGTSGYEQYF; CDR3 DNA: TGTGCCAGCAGCTTAGTAGTCGGGACTAGCGGATACGAGCAGTACTTC
D gene: TRBD1; V gene: TRBV19; J gene: TRBJ2-3; clone size: once; CDR3 protein: CASSRQPGQGVTDTQYF; CDR3 DNA: TGTGCCAGTAGCCGACAACCGGGACAGGGGGTCACAGATACGCAGTATTTT
D gene: .; V gene: TRBV14; J gene: TRBJ2-7; clone size: .; CDR3 protein: CASSQQGFEQYF; CDR3 DNA: TGTGCCAGCAGCCAACAGGGTTTCGAGCAGTACTTC
D gene: TRBD1; V gene: TRBV2; J gene: TRBJ2-7; clone size: .; CDR3 protein: CASIEVTGGFNEQYF; CDR3 DNA: TGTGCCAGTATCGAGGTGACAGGGGGCTTTAACGAGCAGTACTTC
D gene: .; V gene: TRBV27; J gene: TRBJ2-3; clone size: .; CDR3 protein: CASIGIEGADTQYF; CDR3 DNA: TGTGCCAGCATCGGAATTGAGGGGGCAGATACGCAGTATTTT
D gene: .; V gene: TRBV6-1; J gene: TRBJ2-3; clone size: .; CDR3 protein: CASSGRTKGDTQYF; CDR3 DNA: TGTGCCAGCAGTGGGAGGACCAAGGGTGATACGCAGTATTTT
D gene: .; V gene: TRBV7-2; J gene: TRBJ2-6; clone size: .; CDR3 protein: CASSLARLAGANVLTF; CDR3 DNA: TGTGCCAGCAGCTTAGCGCGTCTGGCTGGGGCCAACGTCCTGACTTTC
D gene: .; V gene: TRBV19; J gene: TRBJ1-2; clone size: .; CDR3 protein: CASSARQVDGYTF; CDR3 DNA: TGTGCCAGTAGTGCCAGACAGGTGGATGGCTACACCTTC
D gene: .; V gene: TRBV7-2; J gene: TRBJ2-1; clone size: .; CDR3 protein: CASSSPGAYNEQFF; CDR3 DNA: TGTGCCAGCAGCTCCCCCGGGGCCTACAATGAGCAGTTCTTC
D gene: TRBD1; V gene: TRBV11-3; J gene: TRBJ2-5; clone size: few; CDR3 protein: CASSSNPGTGQETQYF; CDR3 DNA: TGTGCCAGCAGCTCTAACCCCGGGACAGGGCAGGAGACCCAGTACTTC
D gene: .; V gene: TRBV11-2; J gene: TRBJ2-7; clone size: .; CDR3 protein: CASSRATQSYEQYF; CDR3 DNA: TGTGCCAGCAGCCGAGCTACCCAATCATACGAGCAGTACTTC
D gene: TRBD2; V gene: TRBV6-5; J gene: TRBJ2-1; clone size: .; CDR3 protein: CASSYQAGGLYNEQFF; CDR3 DNA: TGTGCCAGCAGTTACCAAGCGGGAGGGTTATACAATGAGCAGTTCTTC
D gene: TRBD2; V gene: TRBV6-1; J gene: TRBJ2-3; clone size: .; CDR3 protein: CASSNPSGTAQYF; CDR3 DNA: TGTGCCAGCAGTAATCCTAGCGGGACCGCGCAGTATTTT
D gene: .; V gene: TRBV27; J gene: TRBJ1-1; clone size: once; CDR3 protein: CASSWRGRGTEAFF; CDR3 DNA: TGTGCCAGCAGCTGGCGGGGTCGGGGCACTGAGGCTTTCTTT
D gene: .; V gene: TRBV28; J gene: TRBJ1-5; clone size: once; CDR3 protein: CASSSRQAQSNQPQHF; CDR3 DNA: TGTGCCAGCAGTTCACGACAGGCCCAAAGCAATCAGCCCCAGCATTTT
D gene: TRBD1; V gene: TRBV11-3; J gene: TRBJ2-3; clone size: .; CDR3 protein: CASSRRTGGYTDTQYF; CDR3 DNA: TGTGCCAGCAGCAGACGGACAGGGGGCTACACAGATACGCAGTATTTT
D gene: .; V gene: TRBV6-4; J gene: TRBJ1-2; clone size: once; CDR3 protein: CASSPGGTFYGYTF; CDR3 DNA: TGTGCCAGCAGCCCCGGCGGGACCTTCTATGGCTACACCTTC
D gene: TRBD1; V gene: TRBV18; J gene: TRBJ2-2; clone size: .; CDR3 protein: CASSPSGQGVSGELFF; CDR3 DNA: TGTGCCAGCTCCCCTAGCGGACAGGGGGTCTCCGGGGAGCTGTTTTTT
D gene: .; V gene: TRBV7-9; J gene: TRBJ2-7; clone size: .; CDR3 protein: CASRNSTYKPYEQYF; CDR3 DNA: TGTGCCAGCCGGAACAGCACCTACAAGCCCTACGAGCAGTACTTC
D gene: .; V gene: TRBV11-2; J gene: TRBJ2-3; clone size: once; CDR3 protein: CASSSADTQYF; CDR3 DNA: TGTGCCAGCAGCTCGGCAGATACGCAGTATTTT
D gene: .; V gene: TRBV27; J gene: TRBJ1-2; clone size: few; CDR3 protein: CASSLQGSYGYTF; CDR3 DNA: TGTGCCAGCAGTTTACAGGGTTCCTATGGCTACACCTTC
D gene: TRBD2; V gene: TRBV4-1; J gene: TRBJ2-2; clone size: .; CDR3 protein: CASSPGRGNRDYALELFF; CDR3 DNA: TGCGCCAGCAGCCCCGGTCGCGGAAACCGGGACTACGCGCTAGAGCTGTTTTTT
D gene: TRBD2; V gene: TRBV6-6; J gene: TRBJ2-7; clone size: .; CDR3 protein: CASSMTSNEQYF; CDR3 DNA: TGTGCCAGCAGCATGACTAGCAACGAGCAGTACTTC
D gene: .; V gene: TRBV4-1; J gene: TRBJ2-1; clone size: few; CDR3 protein: CASSHPPLGINEQFF; CDR3 DNA: TGCGCCAGCAGCCATCCCCCTCTCGGGATCAATGAGCAGTTCTTC
D gene: .; V gene: TRBV2; J gene: TRBJ2-1; clone size: .; CDR3 protein: CATTSTSNYEQFF; CDR3 DNA: TGTGCCACCACCTCAACTAGTAACTATGAGCAGTTCTTC
D gene: .; V gene: TRBV10-3; J gene: TRBJ1-1; clone size: .; CDR3 protein: CAIRSGVYTEAFF; CDR3 DNA: TGTGCCATCAGATCAGGGGTGTACACTGAAGCTTTCTTT
D gene: .; V gene: TRBV28; J gene: TRBJ2-2; clone size: .; CDR3 protein: CASSFPRAGELFF; CDR3 DNA: TGTGCCAGCAGTTTCCCTCGGGCCGGGGAGCTGTTTTTT
D gene: TRBD1; V gene: TRBV7-2; J gene: TRBJ2-3; clone size: .; CDR3 protein: CASTSRTGADTQYF; CDR3 DNA: TGTGCCAGCACCTCTCGGACAGGTGCAGATACGCAGTATTTT
D gene: .; V gene: TRBV10-1; J gene: TRBJ1-6; clone size: few; CDR3 protein: CAKRFGGTNSPLHF; CDR3 DNA: TGCGCCAAGCGGTTTGGGGGGACCAATTCACCCCTCCACTTT
D gene: .; V gene: TRBV23-1; J gene: TRBJ2-1; clone size: .; CDR3 protein: CASSQLAPGSYNEQFF; CDR3 DNA: TGCGCCAGCAGTCAATTAGCGCCCGGCTCCTACAATGAGCAGTTCTTC
D gene: .; V gene: TRBV25-1; J gene: TRBJ1-2; clone size: .; CDR3 protein: CASSEFGEAYGYTF; CDR3 DNA: TGTGCCAGCAGTGAATTCGGGGAGGCCTATGGCTACACCTTC
D gene: .; V gene: TRBV6-6; J gene: TRBJ1-3; clone size: .; CDR3 protein: CASSYRGTGNTIYF; CDR3 DNA: TGTGCCAGCAGTTACCGGGGAACTGGAAACACCATATATTTT
D gene: TRBD2; V gene: TRBV5-8; J gene: TRBJ2-7; clone size: .; CDR3 protein: CASSLASGLAGVSSYEQYF; CDR3 DNA: TGTGCCAGCAGCTTGGCCTCGGGACTAGCGGGAGTGAGCTCCTACGAGCAGTACTTC
D gene: TRBD2; V gene: TRBV19; J gene: TRBJ2-2; clone size: .; CDR3 protein: CASRVHPGTSGRIDPGELFF; CDR3 DNA: TGTGCCAGTAGGGTTCATCCCGGGACTAGCGGGAGAATCGATCCCGGGGAGCTGTTTTTT
D gene: .; V gene: TRBV5-5; J gene: TRBJ2-2; clone size: .; CDR3 protein: CASSRTPEKNTGELFF; CDR3 DNA: TGTGCCAGCAGCCGGACACCTGAGAAAAACACCGGGGAGCTGTTTTTT
D gene: .; V gene: TRBV5-4; J gene: TRBJ2-2; clone size: .; CDR3 protein: CASSFRATNTGELFF; CDR3 DNA: TGTGCCAGCAGCTTCAGGGCTACGAACACCGGGGAGCTGTTTTTT
D gene: TRBD2; V gene: TRBV5-4; J gene: TRBJ2-3; clone size: once; CDR3 protein: CASSLQASGRDTQYF; CDR3 DNA: TGTGCCAGCAGCTTGCAGGCTAGCGGGAGGGATACGCAGTATTTT
D gene: TRBD2; V gene: TRBV7-8; J gene: TRBJ2-7; clone size: .; CDR3 protein: CASTISEGLYYEQYF; CDR3 DNA: TGTGCCAGCACCATTTCGGAGGGACTATACTACGAGCAGTACTTC
D gene: .; V gene: TRBV10-2; J gene: TRBJ2-7; clone size: .; CDR3 protein: CASKRLGGPGEQYF; CDR3 DNA: TGCGCCAGCAAACGTCTCGGGGGGCCAGGGGAGCAGTACTTC
D gene: .; V gene: TRBV6-1; J gene: TRBJ1-5; clone size: .; CDR3 protein: CASSEKGLDQPQHF; CDR3 DNA: TGTGCCAGCAGTGAGAAGGGGCTGGATCAGCCCCAGCATTTT
D gene: TRBD2; V gene: TRBV19; J gene: TRBJ2-5; clone size: .; CDR3 protein: CASTDRGSPTKETQYF; CDR3 DNA: TGTGCCAGTACGGATCGCGGGAGCCCTACTAAAGAGACCCAGTACTTC
D gene: TRBD1; V gene: TRBV5-1; J gene: TRBJ2-7; clone size: .; CDR3 protein: CASSLAGGTGDEQYF; CDR3 DNA: TGCGCCAGCAGCTTGGCCGGGGGGACAGGGGACGAGCAGTACTTC
D gene: .; V gene: TRBV5-6; J gene: TRBJ1-1; clone size: .; CDR3 protein: CASSFPYNTEAFF; CDR3 DNA: TGTGCCAGCAGCTTCCCCTATAACACTGAAGCTTTCTTT
D gene: .; V gene: TRBV5-8; J gene: TRBJ1-5; clone size: .; CDR3 protein: CASSLEGGRNQPQHF; CDR3 DNA: TGTGCCAGCAGCTTGGAGGGCGGGCGCAATCAGCCCCAGCATTTT
D gene: .; V gene: TRBV9; J gene: TRBJ1-2; clone size: .; CDR3 protein: CASSVVEVMDYGYTF; CDR3 DNA: TGTGCCAGCAGCGTAGTGGAGGTCATGGACTATGGCTACACCTTC
D gene: TRBD2; V gene: TRBV4-2; J gene: TRBJ2-7; clone size: .; CDR3 protein: CASSQDLTSGRHEQYF; CDR3 DNA: TGTGCCAGCAGCCAAGATCTTACTAGCGGGAGGCACGAGCAGTACTTC